This T cell receptor (beta chain) was recorded in a study of a mutant IDH1 vaccine in newly diagnosed glioma (dated by TCRdb to the early 2020s). For the study in its entirety: Patients received eight vaccinations in weeks 1, 3, 5, 7, 11, 15, 19 and 23, corresponding to visits V03 through V10. Vaccination started 4-6 weeks after radiotherapy alone, or was given together with temozolomide cycles in the groups whose treatment included chemotherapy. Of the 32 treated patients, approximately 62% were male and about 40% were female, and the mean age was 40.4 years. Prior to enrollment, patients had been given standard therapy consisting of radiotherapy alone, temozolomide alone, or radiochemotherapy with temozolomide, with the combination given to most patients. Peripheral blood samples were drawn at six visits, namely V03 (baseline), V05, V07, V10, V12 and V13. Longitudinal TCRB deep sequencing was done for 25 to 30 treated patients, wherever samples were available for exploratory analyses. Broad study findings and their caveats: Selection of PBMC samples for TCRB deep sequencing was based on availability. No apparent relationship was observed between pseudoprogression and alterations in the top peripheral T cell clonotypes detected by TCRB sequencing. Vaccine-induced immune responses across multiple MHC alleles were detected in over 80% of patients. It was noted by the authors that analyses of patient blood samples could not be reproduced owing to sample limitations.

The time point label of this sample denotes: week 5, during vaccination. Every vaccine dose consisted of 300 ug of a 20-mer mutant IDH1 peptide in Montanide, administered subcutaneously together with topical imiquimod. All donors had newly diagnosed IDH1-mutant astrocytomas of WHO grade 3 or 4 that showed loss of nuclear ATRX. The samples were drawn from NOA16, a multicentre, single-arm, open-label phase I trial in Germany that tested a mutant IDH1 peptide vaccine in humans for the first time. Genomic DNA for TCRB sequencing was isolated from EDTA blood with the DNeasy Blood and Tissue Kit. Library preparation employed the immunoSEQ multiplex PCR assay. Following the manufacturer's protocol, the hsTCRB Kit was used to amplify rearranged TCR beta chain sequences. Sequencing of TCRB libraries was carried out on an Illumina MiSeq. The authors' pipeline ran thus. The kit vendor's proprietary platform handled demultiplexing, trimming and gene mapping. As stored in TCRdb, this immuneACCESS dataset retains in-frame rearrangements with V and J assigned. A fraction of the clones does not appear; measured against another copy, unresolved V genes explain less than half of the discrepancy, and the remainder lacks a known reason. V and J calls and clone size come straight from that table; D and trimming were deduced from the DNA. This sample holds 40,000 or so clones; roughly nine tenths were observed only once. 2% to 3% of the sample lies in the top ten.

The junction carries 12 bases between V and J, which are trimmed by 2 bases and 13 bases respectively. The CDR3 spans 11 residues, from the cysteine through the phenylalanine. The read is trimmed to its CDR3 DNA, 33 bases read in frame from base 1. The germline V gene (reference sequence) supplies CDR1 MNHNY and CDR2 SVGAGI. This clone was recorded only once. Its specific antigen is unknown. Qualities for individual bases were not recorded, and no much larger clone is one base off. Sample: PBMCs, taken from a glioma patient whose treatment included an IDH1 peptide vaccine. The source is a man in his fifties with glioma. The chain uses TRBV6-6 and TRBJ2-7; no D segment can be confidently identified. The CDR3 reads as follows: CASSYQATSYF. The DNA sequence reads TGTGCCAGCAGTTACCAGGCCACCAGTTACTTC.